This T cell receptor (beta chain) originates from a study of human T cells and chemical hapten exposure. Study context: Enrolled patients were predominantly female and had alopecia areata, totalis or universalis. The variation in per-sample TCR yields arose mainly from small differences in pooled library volumes.

This CDR3 region has 13 residues. V lost 4 bases and J lost 5, with 10 bases in between. Germline CDR1 and CDR2: LGHDT and YNNKEL (reference sequence). Sample time point: patch test 3, about 24 weeks after DPC sensitization. This sample's treatment: therapeutic diphenylcyclopropenone sensitization with weekly scalp DPC. Source study methods: Individual samples carried between roughly 23,224 and 700,000 TCRs, with some 100,000 as the median. TCRdb re-called the RACE reads through MiXCR, storing one row per CDR3 protein. The V and J calls follow TCRdb's processing rather than the paper's. This table holds roughly 90,000 distinct CDR3 sequences, 9.5% to 13% found once.

The rearrangement uses TRBV3-1 and TRBJ2-3; weak D call: TRBD2 (6 bases). The receptor was derived from a woman aged 25-40 years with alopecia areata. Some clones in this sample may be carry-over from other donors' samples. The sample was whole blood, taken in connection with sensitization to the hapten diphenylcyclopropenone (DPC). The CDR3 here is CASSRAEGDTQYF. Here the CDR3 DNA reads TGTGCCAGCAGCCGAGCGGAGGGAGATACGCAGTATTTT.